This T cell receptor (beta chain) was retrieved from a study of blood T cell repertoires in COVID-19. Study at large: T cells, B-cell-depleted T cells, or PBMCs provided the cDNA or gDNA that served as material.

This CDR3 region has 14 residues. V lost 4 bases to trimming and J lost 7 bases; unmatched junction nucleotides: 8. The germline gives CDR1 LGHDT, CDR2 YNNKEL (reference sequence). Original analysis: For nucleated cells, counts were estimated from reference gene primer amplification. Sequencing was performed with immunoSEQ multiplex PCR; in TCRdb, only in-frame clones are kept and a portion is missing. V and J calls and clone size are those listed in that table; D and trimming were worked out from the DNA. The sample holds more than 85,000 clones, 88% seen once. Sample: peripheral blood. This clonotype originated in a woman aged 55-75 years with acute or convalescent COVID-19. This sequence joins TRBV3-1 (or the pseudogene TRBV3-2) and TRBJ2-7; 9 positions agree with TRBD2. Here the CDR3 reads CASSPLAGRFEQYF. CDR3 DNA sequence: TGTGCCAGCAGCCCTCTAGCGGGAAGGTTTGAGCAGTACTTC.